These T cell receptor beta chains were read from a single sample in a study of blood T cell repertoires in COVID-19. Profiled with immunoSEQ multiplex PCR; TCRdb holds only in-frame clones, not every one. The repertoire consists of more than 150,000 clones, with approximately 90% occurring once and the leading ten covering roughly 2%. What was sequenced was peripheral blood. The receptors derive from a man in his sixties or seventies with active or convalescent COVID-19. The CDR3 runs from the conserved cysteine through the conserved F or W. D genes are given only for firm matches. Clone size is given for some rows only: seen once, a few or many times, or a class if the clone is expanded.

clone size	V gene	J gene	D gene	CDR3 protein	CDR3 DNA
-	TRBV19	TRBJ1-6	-	CASSTTEISPLHF	TGTGCCAGTAGTACTACAGAGATTTCACCCCTCCACTTT
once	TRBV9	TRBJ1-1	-	CASSVAGWVGTEAFF	TGTGCCAGCAGCGTTGCAGGGTGGGTGGGTACTGAAGCTTTCTTT
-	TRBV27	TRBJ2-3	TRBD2	CASSSGLAGLTTNTQYF	TGTGCCAGCAGTTCCGGACTAGCGGGGTTAACCACGAATACGCAGTATTTT
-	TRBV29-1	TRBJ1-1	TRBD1	CSVEDRQGNTEAFF	TGCAGCGTTGAAGATCGACAGGGGAACACTGAAGCTTTCTTT
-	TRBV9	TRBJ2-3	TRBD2	CASSVAPSGLTDTQYF	TGTGCCAGCAGCGTAGCTCCTAGCGGACTCACAGATACGCAGTATTTT
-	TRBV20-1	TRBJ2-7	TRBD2	CSASTGRYEQYF	TGCAGTGCTAGTACCGGGAGGTACGAGCAGTACTTC
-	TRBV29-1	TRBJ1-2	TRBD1	CSVDKGAGVNYGYTF	TGCAGCGTTGATAAGGGGGCAGGGGTTAACTATGGCTACACCTTC
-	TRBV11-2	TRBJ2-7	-	CASSLVRGTYEQYF	TGTGCCAGCAGCTTAGTCAGGGGCACCTACGAGCAGTACTTC
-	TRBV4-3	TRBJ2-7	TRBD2	CASSQDWGGLGSYEQYF	TGCGCCAGCAGCCAAGATTGGGGAGGGCTCGGATCCTACGAGCAGTACTTC
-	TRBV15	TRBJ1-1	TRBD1	CATSGQGASTEAFF	TGTGCCACCAGCGGACAGGGGGCCTCTACTGAAGCTTTCTTT
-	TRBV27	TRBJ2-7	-	CASSNTGSFHEQYF	TGTGCCAGCAGTAACACAGGGTCTTTCCACGAGCAGTACTTC
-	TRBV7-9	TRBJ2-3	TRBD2	CASSLGSGRSDTQYF	TGTGCCAGCAGCTTAGGTAGCGGGAGGTCAGATACGCAGTATTTT